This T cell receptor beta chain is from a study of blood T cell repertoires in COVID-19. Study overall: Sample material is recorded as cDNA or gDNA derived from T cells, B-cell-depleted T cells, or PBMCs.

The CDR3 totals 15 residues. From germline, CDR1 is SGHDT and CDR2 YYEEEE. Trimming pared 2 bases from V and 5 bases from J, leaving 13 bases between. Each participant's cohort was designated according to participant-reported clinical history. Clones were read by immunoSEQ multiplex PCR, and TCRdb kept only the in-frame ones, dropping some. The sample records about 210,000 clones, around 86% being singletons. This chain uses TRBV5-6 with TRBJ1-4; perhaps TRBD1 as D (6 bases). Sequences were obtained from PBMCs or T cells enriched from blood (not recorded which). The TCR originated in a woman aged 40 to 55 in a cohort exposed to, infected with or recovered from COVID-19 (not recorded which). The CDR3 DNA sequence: TGTGCCAGCAGCTTCTGGACAGACCGAAATGAAAAACTGTTTTTT. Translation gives CASSFWTDRNEKLFF. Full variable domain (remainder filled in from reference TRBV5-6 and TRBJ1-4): DAGVTQSPTHLIKTRGQQVTLRCSPKSGHDTVSWYQQALGQGPQFIFQYYEEEERQRGNFPDRFSGHQFPNYSSELNVNALLLGDSALYLCASSFWTDRNEKLFFGSGTQLSVL.